This T cell receptor beta chain was captured in a study of T cell responses to AZD1222 COVID-19 vaccine. CDR1 is SGHTA and CDR2 is FQGTGA in the germline V gene. J gave up 1 base and V 5 bases, and 9 bases lay outside the gene matches. The CDR3 consists of 16 residues. Sequencing was performed with immunoSEQ multiplex PCR; in TCRdb, only in-frame clones are kept and a portion is missing. The sample includes 90,000 to 120,000 clones, roughly 87% seen only once; the top ten take 4.8%. This receptor was identified in an adult who received the AZD1222 COVID-19 vaccine. The sequenced sample was peripheral blood, obtained 28 days after the second AZD1222 dose. The genes are TRBV7-3 and TRBJ2-5; TRBD1 matches 8 bases. The CDR3, as DNA: TGTGCCAGCAGCCGGACAGGGAGAAACTTCCAAGAGACCCAGTACTTC. Translating it yields CASSRTGRNFQETQYF.